This is a list of T cell receptor beta chains from one sample in a study of OX40 agonist ivuxolimab in advanced cancers. Clones were read by immunoSEQ multiplex PCR, and TCRdb kept only the in-frame ones, dropping some. The table shows around 70,000 clones, with over 80% occurring only once. Specimen: CD4+ or CD8+ T cells sorted from blood, collected in a trial of the OX40 agonist ivuxolimab. Source of these receptors: an adult with an advanced solid tumor such as melanoma, head and neck, liver or kidney cancer. CDR3s include the opening cysteine and the closing phenylalanine or tryptophan. Each record gives: CDR3 DNA, CDR3 protein, J gene, V gene, D gene, clone size, CDR3 length. The D gene is left open where the match is weak. Only some rows state a clone size, as once, few, many or a class for expanded clones.

CDR3nt: TGTGCCAGAAGCCCGAACCGGGACATTGGACTAGCGGGAACTTACGAGCAGTACTTC
CDR3aa: CARSPNRDIGLAGTYEQYF
j_gene: TRBJ2-7
v_gene: TRBV5-3
d_gene: TRBD2
abundance: -
len: 19

CDR3nt: TGTGCCAGTAGTATCAGGGGACAGGGGGCGCGAGGCTACACCTTC
CDR3aa: CASSIRGQGARGYTF
j_gene: TRBJ1-2
v_gene: TRBV19
d_gene: TRBD1
abundance: -
len: 15

CDR3nt: TGTGCCAGTAGTATAGGCAGGGCAAATGAGCAGTTCTTC
CDR3aa: CASSIGRANEQFF
j_gene: TRBJ2-1
v_gene: TRBV19
d_gene: -
abundance: -
len: 13

CDR3nt: TGTGCCAGCAGCCAAGATTACAGCGGGAGCACCGAGCAGTACTTC
CDR3aa: CASSQDYSGSTEQYF
j_gene: TRBJ2-7
v_gene: TRBV4-2
d_gene: TRBD2
abundance: once
len: 15

CDR3nt: TGTGCCAGCAGCTACCCCCGCAATGAGCAGTTCTTC
CDR3aa: CASSYPRNEQFF
j_gene: TRBJ2-1
v_gene: TRBV5-4
d_gene: -
abundance: -
len: 12

CDR3nt: TGCAGCGGTGGGACAGGCGCAAAGGACACTGAAGCTTTCTTT
CDR3aa: CSGGTGAKDTEAFF
j_gene: TRBJ1-1
v_gene: TRBV29-1
d_gene: TRBD1
abundance: -
len: 14

CDR3nt: TGTGCCACCAGCAGGGGACAGTCATACTACGAGCAGTACTTC
CDR3aa: CATSRGQSYYEQYF
j_gene: TRBJ2-7
v_gene: TRBV15
d_gene: TRBD1
abundance: once
len: 14

CDR3nt: TGCGCCAGCGGGCCCGACACAGATACGCAGTATTTT
CDR3aa: CASGPDTDTQYF
j_gene: TRBJ2-3
v_gene: TRBV10-1
d_gene: -
abundance: -
len: 12

CDR3nt: TGCGCCAGCAGCTTCGAGGGAGCGAGCTATGGCTACACCTTC
CDR3aa: CASSFEGASYGYTF
j_gene: TRBJ1-2
v_gene: TRBV5-1
d_gene: -
abundance: -
len: 14

CDR3nt: TGTGCCAGCAGCTCTAAGACAGGATCCTACGAGCAGTACTTC
CDR3aa: CASSSKTGSYEQYF
j_gene: TRBJ2-7
v_gene: TRBV7-2
d_gene: -
abundance: -
len: 14

CDR3nt: TGTGCCAGCAGCGTAGGCACAGGGAACTACTACGAGCAGTACTTC
CDR3aa: CASSVGTGNYYEQYF
j_gene: TRBJ2-7
v_gene: TRBV9
d_gene: -
abundance: -
len: 15

CDR3nt: TGTGCCAGCAGTTCAGGAAAGCAGTACTTC
CDR3aa: CASSSGKQYF
j_gene: TRBJ2-7
v_gene: TRBV6-6
d_gene: -
abundance: -
len: 10

CDR3nt: TGTGCCGTCCGACAGTGGGAAAATGAAAAACTGTTTTTT
CDR3aa: CAVRQWENEKLFF
j_gene: TRBJ1-4
v_gene: TRBV6-1
d_gene: -
abundance: -
len: 13

CDR3nt: TGCGCCAGCAGCCAAGACGAGGGACGCCTCCAGTTCTTC
CDR3aa: CASSQDEGRLQFF
j_gene: TRBJ2-1
v_gene: TRBV4-1
d_gene: -
abundance: -
len: 13

CDR3nt: TGCGCCAGCAGCTCTAGACAGGGGGTTGTTTCCGACGAGCAGTACTTC
CDR3aa: CASSSRQGVVSDEQYF
j_gene: TRBJ2-7
v_gene: TRBV5-1
d_gene: TRBD1
abundance: -
len: 16

CDR3nt: TGTGCCAGCAGCCGACCAGGGGGCTATGGCTACACCTTC
CDR3aa: CASSRPGGYGYTF
j_gene: TRBJ1-2
v_gene: TRBV11-2
d_gene: TRBD1
abundance: -
len: 13

CDR3nt: TGTGCCAGCAGCTTCTCAGGGGGCTATGGCTACACCTTC
CDR3aa: CASSFSGGYGYTF
j_gene: TRBJ1-2
v_gene: TRBV11-2
d_gene: TRBD1
abundance: -
len: 13